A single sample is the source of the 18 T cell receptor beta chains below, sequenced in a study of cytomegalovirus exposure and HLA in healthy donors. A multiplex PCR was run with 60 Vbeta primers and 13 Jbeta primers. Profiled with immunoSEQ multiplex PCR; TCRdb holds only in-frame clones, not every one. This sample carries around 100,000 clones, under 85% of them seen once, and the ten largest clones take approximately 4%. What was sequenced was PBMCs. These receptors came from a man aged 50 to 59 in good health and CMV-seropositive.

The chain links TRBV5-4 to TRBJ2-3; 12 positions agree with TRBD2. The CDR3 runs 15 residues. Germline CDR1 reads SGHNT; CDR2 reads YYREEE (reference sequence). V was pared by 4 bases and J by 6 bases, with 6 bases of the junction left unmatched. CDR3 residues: CASSRTSGTEDTQYF. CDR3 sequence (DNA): TGTGCCAGCAGCCGGACTAGCGGGACGGAGGATACGCAGTATTTT.

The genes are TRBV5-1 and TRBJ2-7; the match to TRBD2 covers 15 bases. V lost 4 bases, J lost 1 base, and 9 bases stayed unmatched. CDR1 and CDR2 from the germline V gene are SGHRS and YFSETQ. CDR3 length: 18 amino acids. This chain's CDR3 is CASSHGLAGGPRSYEQYF. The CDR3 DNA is TGCGCCAGCAGCCATGGACTAGCGGGAGGGCCGCGGTCCTACGAGCAGTACTTC.

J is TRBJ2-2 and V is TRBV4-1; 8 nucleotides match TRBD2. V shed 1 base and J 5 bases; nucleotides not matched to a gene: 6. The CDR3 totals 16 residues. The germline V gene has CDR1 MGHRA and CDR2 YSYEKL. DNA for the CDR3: TGCGCCAGCAGCCAAGGAGGGACTAGTAGAACCGGGGAGCTGTTTTTT. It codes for CASSQGGTSRTGELFF.

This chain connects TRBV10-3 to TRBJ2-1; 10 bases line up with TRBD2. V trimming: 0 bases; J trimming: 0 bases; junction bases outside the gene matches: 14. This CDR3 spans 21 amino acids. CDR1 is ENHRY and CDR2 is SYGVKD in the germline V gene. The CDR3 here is CAISESTGLGLASSSYNEQFF. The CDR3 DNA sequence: TGTGCCATCAGTGAGTCGACAGGGTTGGGACTAGCGTCAAGCTCCTACAATGAGCAGTTCTTC.

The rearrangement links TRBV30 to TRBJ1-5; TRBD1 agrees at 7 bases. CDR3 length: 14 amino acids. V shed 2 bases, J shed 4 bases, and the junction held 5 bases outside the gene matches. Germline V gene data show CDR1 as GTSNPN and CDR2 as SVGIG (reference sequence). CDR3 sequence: CAWSPGTANQPQHF. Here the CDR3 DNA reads TGTGCCTGGAGTCCTGGGACAGCTAATCAGCCCCAGCATTTT.

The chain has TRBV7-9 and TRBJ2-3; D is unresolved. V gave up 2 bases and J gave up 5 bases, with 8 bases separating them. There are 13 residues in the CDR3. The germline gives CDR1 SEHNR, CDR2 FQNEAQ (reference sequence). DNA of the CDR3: TGTGCCAGCAGCTTATCAACGGTAGATACGCAGTATTTT. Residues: CASSLSTVDTQYF.

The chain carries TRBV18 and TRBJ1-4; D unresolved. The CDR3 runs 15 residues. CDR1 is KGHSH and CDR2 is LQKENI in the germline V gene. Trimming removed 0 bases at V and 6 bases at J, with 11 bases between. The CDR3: CASSPPEGLDEKLFF. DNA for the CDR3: TGTGCCAGCTCACCACCCGAGGGCTTAGATGAAAAACTGTTTTTT.

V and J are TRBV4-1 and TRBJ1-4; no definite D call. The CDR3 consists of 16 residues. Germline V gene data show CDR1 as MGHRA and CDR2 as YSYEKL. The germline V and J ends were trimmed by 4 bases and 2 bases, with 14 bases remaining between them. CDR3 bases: TGCGCCAGCAGCCGCCCGACAACCAAGACTAATGAAAAACTGTTTTTT. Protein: CASSRPTTKTNEKLFF.

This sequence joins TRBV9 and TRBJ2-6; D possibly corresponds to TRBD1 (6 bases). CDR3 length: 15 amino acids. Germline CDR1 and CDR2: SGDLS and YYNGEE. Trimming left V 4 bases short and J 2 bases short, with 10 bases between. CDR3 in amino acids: CASSFTGTGANVLTF. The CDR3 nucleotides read TGTGCCAGCAGCTTTACAGGGACTGGGGCCAACGTCCTGACTTTC.

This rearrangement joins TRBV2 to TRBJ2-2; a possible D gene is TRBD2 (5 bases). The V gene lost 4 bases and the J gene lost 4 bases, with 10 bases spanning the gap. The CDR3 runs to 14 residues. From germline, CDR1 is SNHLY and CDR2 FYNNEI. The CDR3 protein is CASSVREFTGELFF. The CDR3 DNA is TGTGCCAGCAGTGTGAGGGAGTTCACCGGGGAGCTGTTTTTT. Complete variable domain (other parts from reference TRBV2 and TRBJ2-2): EPEVTQTPSHQVTQMGQEVILRCVPISNHLYFYWYRQILGQKVEFLVSFYNNEISEKSEIFDDQFSVERPDGSNFTLKIRSTKLEDSAMYFCASSVREFTGELFFGEGSRLTVL.

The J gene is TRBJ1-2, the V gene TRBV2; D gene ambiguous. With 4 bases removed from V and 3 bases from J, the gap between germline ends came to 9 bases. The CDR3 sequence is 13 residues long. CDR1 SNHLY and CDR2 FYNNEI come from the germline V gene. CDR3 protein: CASSGLPHYGYTF. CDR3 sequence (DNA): TGTGCCAGCAGTGGGCTCCCGCACTATGGCTACACCTTC.

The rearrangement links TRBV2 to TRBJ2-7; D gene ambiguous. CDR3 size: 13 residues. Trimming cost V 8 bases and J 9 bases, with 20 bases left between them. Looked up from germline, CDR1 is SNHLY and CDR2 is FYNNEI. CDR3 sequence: CASSDPEIHGQYF. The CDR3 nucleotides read TGTGCCAGCTCTGATCCGGAGATTCACGGGCAGTACTTC.

In nucleotides, the CDR3 is TGTGCCAGCAGTTTAACCAGGGGGCAATACGAGCAGTACTTC. This codes for CASSLTRGQYEQYF. This chain connects TRBV27 to TRBJ2-7; 8 nucleotides agree with TRBD1. In germline, CDR1 is MNHEY, CDR2 SMNVEV (reference sequence). Trimming removed 2 bases from V and 4 bases from J; junction bases left unmatched: 4. The CDR3 spans 14 residues.

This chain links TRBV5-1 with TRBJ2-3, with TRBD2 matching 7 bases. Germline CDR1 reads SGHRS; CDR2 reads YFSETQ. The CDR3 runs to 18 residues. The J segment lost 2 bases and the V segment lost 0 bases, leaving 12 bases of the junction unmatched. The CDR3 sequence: CASSLGESGGGFTDTQYF. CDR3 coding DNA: TGCGCCAGCAGCTTGGGGGAATCGGGGGGAGGATTCACAGATACGCAGTATTTT.

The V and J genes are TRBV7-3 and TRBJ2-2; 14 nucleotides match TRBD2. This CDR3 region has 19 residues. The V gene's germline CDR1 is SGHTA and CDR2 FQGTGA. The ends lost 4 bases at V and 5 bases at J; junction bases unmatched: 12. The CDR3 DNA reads TGTGCCAGCAGCTCTACCGTGACTAGCGGGAGGGCCAGGACCGGGGAGCTGTTTTTT. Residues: CASSSTVTSGRARTGELFF.

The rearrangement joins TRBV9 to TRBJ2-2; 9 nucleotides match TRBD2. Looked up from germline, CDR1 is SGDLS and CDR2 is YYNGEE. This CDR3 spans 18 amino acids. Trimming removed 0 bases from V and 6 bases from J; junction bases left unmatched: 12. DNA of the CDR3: TGTGCCAGCAGCGTAGCGATGGGTAGCGGGAGTTTCGCCGGGGAGCTGTTTTTT. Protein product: CASSVAMGSGSFAGELFF.

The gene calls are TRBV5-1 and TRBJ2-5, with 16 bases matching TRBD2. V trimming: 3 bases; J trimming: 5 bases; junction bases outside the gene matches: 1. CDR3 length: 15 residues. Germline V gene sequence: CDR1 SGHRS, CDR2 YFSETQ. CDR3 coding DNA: TGCGCCAGCAGCTGGGGACTAGCGGGAGGGGAGACCCAGTACTTC. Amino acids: CASSWGLAGGETQYF.

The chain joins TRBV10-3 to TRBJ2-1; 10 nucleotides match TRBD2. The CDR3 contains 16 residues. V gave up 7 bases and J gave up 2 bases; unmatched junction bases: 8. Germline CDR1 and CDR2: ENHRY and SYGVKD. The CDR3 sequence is CAITTTSGRAYNEQFF. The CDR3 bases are TGTGCCATCACAACAACGAGCGGGAGGGCCTACAATGAGCAGTTCTTC.